This TCR beta chain derives from a study of PD-L1 blockade in urothelial cancer. TCRdb keeps only in-frame clones here, not all; method: immunoSEQ multiplex PCR. The repertoire holds some 51,000 clones, with 88% as singletons. Time point here: peripheral blood 6 weeks after treatment start. This TCR came from a man in his sixties with urothelial cancer. The sequences come from PBMCs, collected around atezolizumab (anti-PD-L1) treatment.

CDR3 sequence: CASSITSVSNQPQHF. The CDR3 bases are TGTGCCAGTAGTATTACCTCGGTTAGCAATCAGCCCCAGCATTTT. The chain recombines TRBV19 with TRBJ1-5; no clear D gene. The CDR3 is 15 amino acids. In germline, CDR1 is LNHDA, CDR2 SQIVND (reference sequence). Trimming stripped 3 bases from V and 0 bases from J, with 9 bases between.